This T cell receptor beta chain comes out of a study of OX40 agonist ivuxolimab in advanced cancers. The CDR3 is 14 residues long. TCRdb keeps only in-frame clones here, not all; method: immunoSEQ multiplex PCR. The data contain tens of thousands of clones, more than 80% of them singletons. This sequence joins TRBV21-1 and TRBJ1-2; TRBD1, the table's D call, lacks a check against the DNA. TRBV21-1 is a known pseudogene. The TCR originated in an adult with an advanced solid tumor such as melanoma, head and neck, liver or kidney cancer. Here the sequenced sample was CD4+ or CD8+ T cells sorted from blood, taken in a trial of the OX40 agonist ivuxolimab. The CDR3 DNA sequence: TGTGCCAGCAGCAAATATTGGTCAGGCTATGGCTACACCTTC. Protein sequence: CASSKYWSGYGYTF.